This T cell receptor beta chain was captured by sequencing in a study of blood T cell repertoires in COVID-19. The CDR3 has 16 amino acids. CDR1 and CDR2 (germline): MDHEN, SYDVKM. The V gene end was trimmed by 5 bases and the J gene end by 2 bases; junction bases not matched to a gene: 10. Per the original methods: How many nucleated cells were present was estimated from reference gene primer amplification. Libraries were prepared by immunoSEQ multiplex PCR; TCRdb keeps only in-frame clonotypes and omits some of them. V, J and clone size derive from that table, while D and trimming were established from the DNA sequence. The data contain more than 300,000 clones, 70% to 90% of them seen just once; the ten biggest clones take up around 9.3%. Participants were aged about 18 to 90 years, lived in around 25 US areas, and enrolled virtually.

The gene calls are TRBV28 and TRBJ1-1, with 8 positions matching TRBD1. This receptor was taken from a woman aged 18-29 years who had recovered from COVID-19. The sample consisted of PBMCs or T cells enriched from blood (not recorded which). The CDR3 DNA follows: TGTGCCAGCAGTCTACAGACAGGGGTCCTAAACACTGAAGCTTTCTTT. This encodes CASSLQTGVLNTEAFF. Full variable domain (missing parts from reference TRBV28 and TRBJ1-1): DVKVTQSSRYLVKRTGEKVFLECVQDMDHENMFWYRQDPGLGLRLIYFSYDVKMKEKGDIPEGYSVSREKKERFSLILESASTNQTSMYLCASSLQTGVLNTEAFFGQGTRLTVV.